This T cell receptor beta chain is from a study of Ad26.COV2.S vaccination and SARS-CoV-2 variants. Study as a whole: Once, or twice with 56 days between doses, Ad26.COV2.S was given intramuscularly.

Study-wide results and caveats: Whether participants received vaccine or placebo, their non-spike TCR breadth was similar. Marked by substantial breadth, spike-specific CD8+ and CD4+ T cell responses were reportedly seen after vaccination.

About this clone: Its cognate antigen is unknown.

Method: immunoSEQ multiplex PCR; TCRdb's copy keeps in-frame clones and lacks some. Among about 420,000 clones listed, roughly 90% were seen once. Sample treatment: some 20 received Ad26.COV2.S at low or high dose, single or two shots; 5 received placebo; per-sample allocation not given. On day 63 after the first injection, vaccine and placebo recipients gave samples. Aged 18-55 years, donor was enrolled in Boston in about 2020. Germline V gene lookup returns CDR1 MDHEN and CDR2 SYDVKM. The CDR3 length is 12 residues. V was cut by 2 bases and J by 5 bases, with 4 bases left in between. Material: peripheral blood, obtained in a trial of Ad26.COV2.S vaccine versus placebo. The V gene is TRBV28, the J gene TRBJ1-5; D gene ambiguous. The clonotype originates from a person between 18 and 65 years old who received the Ad26.COV2.S COVID-19 vaccine or a placebo. The CDR3 DNA reads TGTGCCAGCAGTTTAGTTGATCAGCCCCAGCATTTT. The encoded protein is CASSLVDQPQHF.